This entry lists 27 T cell receptor beta chains sequenced from one sample in a study of cytomegalovirus exposure and HLA in healthy donors. It was with 60 Vbeta and 13 Jbeta primers that the PCR ran. Repertoires were generated with immunoSEQ multiplex PCR, while TCRdb's copy carries only in-frame clones and drops some. Here the sample spans about 170,000 clones, roughly 84% being singletons. The sequenced material came from PBMCs. All receptors come from a man aged 25 to 40 in good health and CMV-seropositive.

V and J are TRBV7-2 and TRBJ2-7; possibly TRBD1 for D (6 bases). CDR1 and CDR2 (germline): SGHTA, FQGNSA. V was pared by 5 bases and J by 6 bases, with 17 bases between. The CDR3 loop spans 14 amino acids. CDR3 coding DNA: TGTGCCAGCAGCAAGTCAGGGGTATCGGGCGAGCAGTACTTC. It translates to CASSKSGVSGEQYF.

About this clone itself: Different DNA sequences within this sample yield the same CDR3. The chain links TRBV20-1 to TRBJ2-3; D ambiguous. V was cut by 1 base and J by 6 bases, with 5 bases left in between. The CDR3 is 11 residues long. CDR1 DFQATT and CDR2 SNEGSKA come from the germline V gene (reference sequence). The CDR3 nucleotides are TGCAGTGCTAGAGTCGTCGATACGCAGTATTTT. Translating gives CSARVVDTQYF.

This CDR3 is CASMSGPADTQYF. The CDR3, as DNA: TGTGCCAGCATGAGCGGACCGGCAGATACGCAGTATTTT. This rearrangement joins TRBV2 to TRBJ2-3, with D maybe TRBD2 (5 bases). V shed 7 bases and J shed 4 bases, with 12 bases lying between them. The CDR3 extends over 13 amino acids. Looked up from germline, CDR1 is SNHLY and CDR2 is FYNNEI.

V gene TRBV11-2 combines with J gene TRBJ2-3; TRBD2 agrees at 9 bases. CDR1 and CDR2 (germline): SGHAT, FQNNGV. This CDR3 comprises 17 residues. V lost 1 base to trimming and J lost 4 bases; unmatched junction nucleotides: 9. CDR3 sequence reads: CASSLVAGEIGADTQYF. In nucleotides, the CDR3 is TGTGCCAGCAGCTTAGTAGCGGGAGAAATCGGTGCAGATACGCAGTATTTT.

The rearrangement links TRBV6-6 to TRBJ2-1; tentative D call: TRBD1 (6 bases). Germline V gene sequence: CDR1 MNHNY, CDR2 SVGAGI (reference sequence). The germline V and J ends were trimmed by 5 bases and 11 bases, with 10 bases remaining between them. This CDR3 spans 11 amino acids. For the CDR3, the DNA is TGTGCCAGCAGTGATACAGGGAAGCAGTTCTTC. This codes for CASSDTGKQFF.

The chain joins TRBV7-3 to TRBJ2-5; 12 bases align to TRBD2. CDR3 length: 15 amino acids. In germline, CDR1 is SGHTA, CDR2 FQGTGA. After removal of 6 bases from V and 4 bases from J, the junction contained 6 bases not matched to a gene. This CDR3 reads CASSPTGLAGETQYF. The CDR3 region has the DNA TGTGCCAGCAGTCCAACGGGACTAGCGGGAGAGACCCAGTACTTC.

In its sample, this clone was seen once. The chain has TRBV4-3 and TRBJ2-1, with TRBD1 matching over 8 bases. CDR3 size: 15 residues. Trimming took 0 bases from V and 4 from J; bases not matched to a gene: 2. CDR1 and CDR2 from the germline V gene are LGHNA and YSLEER. The CDR3 DNA reads TGCGCCAGCAGCCAAGAAGGACAGGGTTACAATGAGCAGTTCTTC. Protein sequence: CASSQEGQGYNEQFF.

V usage is TRBV29-1 and J usage is TRBJ2-1; a weak D match, TRBD1 (6 bases). CDR3 length equals 12 residues. From germline, CDR1 is SQVTM and CDR2 ANQGSEA. V was pared by 3 bases and J by 8 bases, with 11 bases between. CDR3 loop: CSVEGTLDEQFF. The CDR3 nucleotides are TGCAGCGTTGAGGGGACACTGGATGAGCAGTTCTTC.

V usage is TRBV6-6 and J usage is TRBJ1-5; 7 bases fit TRBD1. Germline V gene lookup returns CDR1 MNHNY and CDR2 SVGAGI (reference sequence). J gave up 6 bases and V 6 bases, and 5 bases lay outside the gene matches. The CDR3 consists of 13 residues. In nucleotides, the CDR3 is TGTGCCAGCAGCCAGGGGGGATTTCAGCCCCAGCATTTT. Its translation is CASSQGGFQPQHF.

The chain uses TRBV5-1 and TRBJ2-3; the match to TRBD2 covers 8 bases. Germline V gene sequence: CDR1 SGHRS, CDR2 YFSETQ. V shed 0 bases, J shed 6 bases, and the junction held 0 bases outside the gene matches. The CDR3 has 13 residues. The CDR3 loop reads CASSLAGGDTQYF. The CDR3 region has the DNA TGCGCCAGCAGCTTGGCGGGGGGGGATACGCAGTATTTT.

This sequence joins TRBV5-6 and TRBJ2-5, with 7 bases matching TRBD2. Germline V gene lookup returns CDR1 SGHDT and CDR2 YYEEEE. V trimming: 4 bases; J trimming: 1 base; junction bases outside the gene matches: 7. This CDR3 is built from 15 residues. This chain's CDR3 is CASSPWSSGQETQYF. CDR3 in DNA: TGTGCCAGCAGCCCGTGGTCTAGCGGCCAAGAGACCCAGTACTTC.

Details on this clone: This same CDR3 is encoded by further DNA sequences in the sample. The V and J genes are TRBV5-1 and TRBJ1-1, with 7 bases fitting TRBD1. Germline CDR1 and CDR2: SGHRS and YFSETQ. J was trimmed by 1 base and V by 4 bases; bases with no gene match: 4. CDR3 length equals 14 residues. CDR3 DNA: TGCGCCAGCAGCGCGGGACAGCCGAACACTGAAGCTTTCTTT. Its translation is CASSAGQPNTEAFF.

This clone was seen just once. This chain uses TRBV4-3 with TRBJ2-5; 8 bases align to TRBD1. The CDR3 covers 17 residues. Germline CDR1 reads LGHNA; CDR2 reads YSLEER. V gave up 2 bases and J gave up 1 base; unmatched junction bases: 9. The CDR3 sequence is CASSQRGTGWTQETQYF. CDR3 coding DNA: TGCGCCAGCAGCCAAAGGGGGACAGGATGGACCCAAGAGACCCAGTACTTC.

The chain has TRBV29-1 and TRBJ2-7; TRBD2 is a possible D gene (5 bases). Trimming pared 4 bases from V and 3 bases from J, leaving 13 bases between. The CDR3 loop spans 13 amino acids. Germline values: CDR1 SQVTM, CDR2 ANQGSEA. CDR3: CSVARAEGYEQYF. In DNA form, the CDR3 reads TGCAGCGTTGCGAGGGCAGAAGGCTACGAGCAGTACTTC.

The rearrangement joins TRBV4-2 to TRBJ2-7; D perhaps matches TRBD1 (5 bases). The ends were cut back, 0 bases at V and 5 bases at J, with 14 bases in the middle. CDR3 length: 15 amino acids. From germline, CDR1 is LGHNA and CDR2 YNFKEQ. CDR3 nucleotides: TGTGCCAGCAGCCAAGATATAGGGGTAGGCCACGAGCAGTACTTC. Amino acid sequence: CASSQDIGVGHEQYF.

The V and J genes are TRBV4-2 and TRBJ2-3, with 10 bases lining up with TRBD2. This CDR3 has 18 residues. Per germline, CDR1 LGHNA and CDR2 YNFKEQ. The junction had 12 bases not matched to a gene; V was cut back by 2 bases and J by 4 bases. CDR3 residues: CASSQRVIAGGRPDTQYF. The DNA for the CDR3 is TGTGCCAGCAGCCAAAGGGTAATAGCGGGAGGAAGGCCAGATACGCAGTATTTT.

The chain is built from TRBV4-3 and TRBJ2-7; the match to TRBD1 covers 11 bases. The CDR3 contains 15 residues. Germline V gives CDR1 LGHNA, CDR2 YSLEER. Germline trimming cut 4 bases from V and 4 bases from J; bases unmatched to any gene: 6. The chain's CDR3 is CASSPYGTGGYEQYF. CDR3 DNA: TGCGCCAGCAGCCCATACGGGACAGGGGGTTACGAGCAGTACTTC.

CDR3 bases: TGTGCCAGCGGCCTGGGGGACAGTTTCCAAGAGACCCAGTACTTC. This sequence encodes CASGLGDSFQETQYF. The chain has TRBV2 and TRBJ2-5, with 7 bases fitting TRBD1. The length of the CDR3 is 15 residues. The ends lost 8 bases at V and 1 base at J; junction bases unmatched: 10. Germline values: CDR1 SNHLY, CDR2 FYNNEI.

V gene TRBV18 combines with J gene TRBJ1-2; D not resolved. CDR3 size: 16 residues. Trimming shortened V by 6 bases and J by 1 base, and 18 bases separated the two germline ends. Germline V gene sequence: CDR1 KGHSH, CDR2 LQKENI. The CDR3 here is CASSPGNANHNYGYTF. CDR3 coding DNA: TGTGCCAGCTCCCCGGGGAATGCGAACCATAACTATGGCTACACCTTC. The variable domain in full, completed from reference TRBV18 and TRBJ1-2, reads NAGVMQNPRHLVRRRGQEARLRCSPMKGHSHVYWYRQLPEEGLKFMVYLQKENIIDESGMPKERFSAEFPKEGPSILRIQQVVRGDSAAYFCASSPGNANHNYGYTFGSGTRLTVV.

The chain recombines TRBV28 with TRBJ1-1; 9 bases are shared with TRBD1. The germline V gene has CDR1 MDHEN and CDR2 SYDVKM. V lost 4 bases to trimming and J lost 6 bases; unmatched junction nucleotides: 15. The CDR3 sequence is 17 residues long. CDR3 region: CASSSKPGQGFFPEAFF. The CDR3 DNA reads TGTGCCAGCAGTTCAAAACCGGGACAGGGCTTCTTCCCTGAAGCTTTCTTT.

The chain carries TRBV4-3 and TRBJ2-1, with 8 bases lining up with TRBD1. The CDR3 contains 16 residues. Germline CDR1 LGHNA, CDR2 YSLEER. With 1 base clipped from V and 5 bases from J, the junction kept 7 bases outside the gene matches. For the CDR3, the DNA is TGCGCCAGCAGCCAAGGGCCCGGACAGGGACACAATGAGCAGTTCTTC. This codes for CASSQGPGQGHNEQFF.

This chain uses TRBV5-6 with TRBJ2-3; the match to TRBD2 covers 7 bases. CDR1 is SGHDT, CDR2 YYEEEE, per germline. The CDR3 runs 15 residues. V trimming: 5 bases; J trimming: 1 base; junction bases outside the gene matches: 7. CDR3 sequence: CASRVWGGGTDTQYF. The CDR3 nucleotides are TGTGCCAGCAGGGTGTGGGGGGGTGGCACAGATACGCAGTATTTT.

The chain couples TRBV5-1 to TRBJ2-3, with 13 positions matching TRBD2. The CDR3 loop spans 16 amino acids. V dropped 4 bases and J dropped 5; count of bases not matched to a gene: 7. Germline assignment: CDR1 SGHRS and CDR2 YFSETQ. CDR3 region: CASSKGLAGKGDTQYF. The CDR3 bases are TGCGCCAGCAGCAAGGGACTAGCGGGAAAGGGAGATACGCAGTATTTT.

This sequence joins TRBV7-2 and TRBJ2-3; no firm D call. CDR3 length: 14 residues. Germline loops: CDR1 SGHTA, CDR2 FQGNSA. With 3 bases removed from V and 0 bases from J, the gap between germline ends came to 7 bases. CDR3 bases: TGTGCCAGCAGCTTCAGTCTTAGCACAGATACGCAGTATTTT. The encoded protein is CASSFSLSTDTQYF.

CDR3 bases: TGTGCCAGCAGCTTGGGACCAGGGACTACCACAGATACGCAGTATTTT. Translating gives CASSLGPGTTTDTQYF. The chain has TRBV5-8 and TRBJ2-3; 7 bases match TRBD2. The J segment lost 2 bases and the V segment lost 0 bases, leaving 6 bases of the junction unmatched. The CDR3 is made up of 16 amino acids. Germline lookup yields CDR1 SGHTS and CDR2 YDEGEE.

This chain uses TRBV7-9 with TRBJ1-4; 10 bases match TRBD1. V was clipped by 5 bases and J by 5 bases; unmatched bases: 2. The length of the CDR3 is 14 residues. Germline V gives CDR1 SEHNR, CDR2 FQNEAQ (reference sequence). The CDR3 DNA reads TGTGCCAGCAGCCGGGGACAGGGGAATGAAAAACTGTTTTTT. As protein: CASSRGQGNEKLFF.

The V call is TRBV11-2, the J call TRBJ1-1, with TRBD1 matching 7 bases. This CDR3 is built from 16 residues. CDR1 SGHAT and CDR2 FQNNGV come from the germline V gene. V gave up 0 bases and J gave up 7 bases; unmatched junction bases: 11. In DNA form, the CDR3 reads TGTGCCAGCAGCTTAGATAGGGGGCCAACAGGGCGTGAAGCTTTCTTT. Its translation is CASSLDRGPTGREAFF.